One and the same sample provided the 9 T cell receptor beta chains below, sequenced in a study of blood T cell repertoires in COVID-19 (TCRdb year 2020). The library was obtained by the immunoSEQ multiplex PCR assay. The source is immuneACCESS, and TCRdb retained only in-frame sequences with V and J called. Part of the clones is not carried over; for the studies checked, unresolved V genes explain less than half of this, and the remainder is unexplained. Present in this sample are about 100,000 clones, 84% of which were seen just once. Around 4.5% of the sample belongs to the ten largest clones. What was sequenced was peripheral blood. The receptors were gathered from a human donor in a cohort sampled during active COVID-19.

This chain uses TRBV7-6 with TRBJ1-5, with 8 bases matching TRBD1. This CDR3 region has 14 residues. The germline CDR1 and CDR2 sequences are SGHVS and FNYEAQ. V lost 5 bases and J lost 3; bases outside the gene matches: 3. The CDR3 coding sequence is TGTGCCAGCAGCACCCAGGGGGCCAATCAGCCCCAGCATTTT. Translating it yields CASSTQGANQPQHF.

This sequence joins TRBV5-1 and TRBJ1-1; 10 nucleotides agree with TRBD1. V was clipped by 1 base and J by 6 bases; unmatched bases: 3. Germline V lookup: CDR1 SGHRS, CDR2 YFSETQ. The CDR3 is 14 residues long. This CDR3 reads CASSLPGQGSEAFF. DNA for the CDR3: TGCGCCAGCAGCTTGCCGGGACAGGGGTCTGAAGCTTTCTTT.

This clone showed up just a few times. CDR3 DNA: TGTGCCAGCAGTCGGAGGACAGGCTCAGGCTATGGCTACACCTTC. It translates to CASSRRTGSGYGYTF. The chain uses TRBV27 and TRBJ1-2; 7 nucleotides align to TRBD1. The CDR3 is 15 residues long. V shed 5 bases, J shed 4 bases, and the junction held 10 bases outside the gene matches. Germline-derived CDR1 and CDR2 are MNHEY and SMNVEV (reference sequence).

This chain joins TRBV19 and TRBJ2-7, with 10 bases fitting TRBD1. Germline loops: CDR1 LNHDA, CDR2 SQIVND (reference sequence). V trimming: 7 bases; J trimming: 2 bases; junction bases outside the gene matches: 2. The CDR3 is 13 amino acids. CDR3 region: CASMDRGTYEQYF. CDR3 DNA: TGTGCCAGTATGGACAGGGGGACCTACGAGCAGTACTTC.

The chain links TRBV4-1 to TRBJ1-2, with 7 nucleotides matching TRBD1. Germline V gene lookup returns CDR1 MGHRA and CDR2 YSYEKL. This CDR3 has 18 residues. Unmatched junction bases numbered 14, after V lost 0 bases and J lost 4 bases. CDR3 nucleotides: TGCGCCAGCAGCCAAGATCTCAGCTCGGGACAGAGCTTCTATGGCTACACCTTC. Its protein product is CASSQDLSSGQSFYGYTF.

This sequence joins TRBV5-1 and TRBJ1-1; TRBD1 matches 7 bases. Germline CDR1 SGHRS, CDR2 YFSETQ. The CDR3 spans 15 residues. With 0 bases clipped from V and 5 bases from J, the junction kept 7 bases outside the gene matches. CDR3 loop: CASSLVTTGETEAFF. DNA of the CDR3: TGCGCCAGCAGCTTGGTCACCACAGGGGAGACTGAAGCTTTCTTT. Drawing the rest from reference TRBV5-1 and TRBJ1-1, the complete variable domain is KAGVTQTPRYLIKTRGQQVTLSCSPISGHRSVSWYQQTPGQGLQFLFEYFSETQRNKGNFPGRFSGRQFSNSRSEMNVSTLELGDSALYLCASSLVTTGETEAFFGQGTRLTVV.

The chain couples TRBV5-1 to TRBJ2-5; 7 bases align to TRBD1. Germline V gene sequence: CDR1 SGHRS, CDR2 YFSETQ. With 5 bases clipped from V and 5 bases from J, the junction kept 6 bases outside the gene matches. CDR3 size: 13 residues. CDR3 sequence: CASSPGTEETQYF. DNA of the CDR3: TGCGCCAGCAGTCCGGGGACAGAGGAGACCCAGTACTTC.

This clone was counted only a few times. V usage is TRBV9 and J usage is TRBJ2-1; 9 positions agree with TRBD2. V was pared by 5 bases and J by 5 bases, with 8 bases of the junction left unmatched. The germline CDR1 and CDR2 sequences are SGDLS and YYNGEE. CDR3 size: 15 residues. CDR3 nucleotide sequence: TGTGCCAGCAGGCTCGCGGGACTAGCCGACAATGAGCAGTTCTTC. Protein: CASRLAGLADNEQFF.

The rearrangement joins TRBV6-5 to TRBJ1-5; 9 positions match TRBD1. After removal of 7 bases from V and 3 bases from J, the junction contained 7 bases not matched to a gene. CDR3 length: 15 residues. Germline V gene sequence: CDR1 MNHEY, CDR2 SVGAGI. In DNA, the CDR3 is TGTGCCAGCATTCTACGGACAGGGGCCAATCAGCCCCAGCATTTT. Encoded protein: CASILRTGANQPQHF.